This entry describes one T cell receptor beta chain. What it binds is not known. The data derive from a study of T cells after yellow fever vaccination. Study-wide results and limits: Weaker overall was a secondary response that nonetheless peaked faster, on day 5 versus 15. Abundant clonotypes from the bulk population could get into FACS-sorted repertoires as contaminants.

Germline assignment: CDR1 MNHEY and CDR2 SMNVEV (reference sequence). This CDR3 is built from 16 residues. The ends were cut back, 0 bases at V and 3 bases at J, with 12 bases in the middle. The TCR cDNA carried a universal primer site and UMIs from 5'RACE template switching. In TCRdb, the 5' RACE reads were re-called with MiXCR into one record per CDR3 protein. Counted here are 95,000 to 150,000 distinct CDR3 sequences, 15% occurring once; the ten biggest clones make up about 42%. This chain uses TRBV27 with TRBJ2-1; D may match TRBD1 or TRBD2 (5 bases each). The TCR originated in a young man who received the YFV17D yellow fever vaccine. The specimen was CD8+ T cells sorted from PBMCs, collected 5 days after the yellow fever booster vaccination. CDR3 region: CASSLSGDWFYNEQFF. CDR3 coding DNA: TGTGCCAGCAGTTTATCGGGGGATTGGTTCTACAATGAGCAGTTCTTC.